These 30 T cell receptor beta chains came from one sample sequenced in a study of OX40 agonist ivuxolimab in advanced cancers. Profiling relied on immunoSEQ multiplex PCR, and the TCRdb table lists in-frame clones only, not all of them. This sample has about 60,000 clones, with 86% found just once. Source: CD4+ or CD8+ T cells sorted from blood, taken in a trial of the OX40 agonist ivuxolimab. These TCRs come from an adult with an advanced solid tumor such as melanoma, head and neck, liver or kidney cancer.

This sequence joins TRBV9 and TRBJ2-5; 8 bases align to TRBD2. V lost 0 bases to trimming and J lost 4 bases; unmatched junction nucleotides: 11. The CDR3 contains 17 residues. Germline V CDR1 and CDR2: SGDLS, YYNGEE. The CDR3 DNA sequence: TGTGCCAGCAGCGTAGGGATTTTAAGCGGGGGTACAGAGACCCAGTACTTC. This sequence encodes CASSVGILSGGTETQYF.

This clone is a singleton in its sample. The J gene is TRBJ1-6, the V gene TRBV7-6; TRBD1 is a possible D gene (6 bases). This CDR3 has 13 residues. Germline V gene lookup returns CDR1 SGHVS and CDR2 FNYEAQ. V was clipped by 4 bases and J by 7 bases, with 8 bases between them. CDR3 region: CASSSTGNSPLHF. For the CDR3, the DNA is TGTGCCAGCAGCTCTACAGGGAATTCACCCCTCCACTTT.

The V and J genes are TRBV15 and TRBJ2-2; 13 bases map to TRBD2. Germline CDR1 is LNHNV and CDR2 is YYDKDF (reference sequence). The J segment lost 1 base and the V segment lost 0 bases, leaving 11 bases of the junction unmatched. The CDR3 is 21 residues long. The CDR3 sequence: CATSRERTGTSGIKNTGELFF. CDR3 in DNA: TGTGCCACCAGCAGAGAGAGGACGGGGACTAGCGGGATAAAGAACACCGGGGAGCTGTTTTTT.

The V call is TRBV6-1, the J call TRBJ2-2, with 8 positions matching TRBD2. This CDR3 spans 15 amino acids. V lost 6 bases and J lost 0; bases outside the gene matches: 3. Germline V lookup: CDR1 MNHNS, CDR2 SASEGT. The CDR3 here is CASSELAANTGELFF. The CDR3 region has the DNA TGTGCCAGCAGCGAACTAGCGGCGAACACCGGGGAGCTGTTTTTT.

The chain couples TRBV7-9 to TRBJ1-2; D ambiguous. The CDR3 has 15 amino acids. Germline V gene sequence: CDR1 SEHNR, CDR2 FQNEAQ (reference sequence). V was pared by 5 bases and J by 7 bases, with 20 bases between. DNA of the CDR3: TGTGCCAGCAGCCCCTTAGAGTTCCAGGCTGGTGGCTACACCTTC. This encodes CASSPLEFQAGGYTF.

The chain uses TRBV5-6 and TRBJ1-3; the D gene is possibly TRBD1 (6 bases). The CDR3 is 17 amino acids. Germline V CDR1 and CDR2: SGHDT, YYEEEE. V was trimmed by 3 bases and J by 0 bases, leaving 16 bases between them. The CDR3 bases are TGTGCCAGCAGCTCCAACGGACAGAGTAGCTCTGGAAACACCATATATTTT. Translated: CASSSNGQSSSGNTIYF.

V and J are TRBV6-1 and TRBJ2-1; 7 bases are a match to TRBD2. The germline CDR1 and CDR2 sequences are MNHNS and SASEGT. CDR3 length equals 15 residues. V trimming: 3 bases; J trimming: 0 bases; junction bases outside the gene matches: 2. CDR3 loop: CASSEERGSYNEQFF. CDR3 DNA: TGTGCCAGCAGTGAGGAGCGGGGCTCCTACAATGAGCAGTTCTTC.

This sequence joins TRBV29-1 and TRBJ2-4; 10 bases align to TRBD1. The CDR3 is 13 residues long. Germline CDR1 is SQVTM and CDR2 is ANQGSEA. The trim removed 4 bases at V and 7 bases at J, leaving 4 bases unmatched. The chain's CDR3 is CSVARQGANIQYF. The CDR3 DNA sequence: TGCAGCGTTGCTAGACAGGGGGCGAACATTCAGTACTTC.

The V and J genes are TRBV28 and TRBJ1-6, with D possibly matching TRBD1 (5 bases). The germline V gene encodes CDR1 MDHEN and CDR2 SYDVKM. The V gene lost 3 bases and the J gene lost 2 bases, with 11 bases spanning the gap. The CDR3 is 16 residues long. The CDR3 loop reads CASSLFRAAYNSPLHF. Written as DNA, the CDR3 is TGTGCCAGCAGTTTGTTCAGGGCGGCCTATAATTCACCCCTCCACTTT.

This sequence joins TRBV11-3 and TRBJ2-7; 7 bases align to TRBD2. The ends lost 3 bases at V and 3 bases at J; junction bases unmatched: 5. The V gene's germline CDR1 is SGHNT and CDR2 YENEEA. CDR3 length: 14 residues. The CDR3 sequence is CASSLAGESYEQYF. Here the CDR3 DNA reads TGTGCCAGCAGCTTGGCGGGGGAGAGCTACGAGCAGTACTTC.

The chain uses TRBV27 and TRBJ2-2; D is perhaps TRBD2 (5 bases). Germline values: CDR1 MNHEY, CDR2 SMNVEV (reference sequence). With 3 bases removed from V and 5 bases from J, the gap between germline ends came to 10 bases. The CDR3 has 14 residues. The CDR3 sequence: CASSFLAVTGELFF. The CDR3, as DNA: TGTGCCAGCAGTTTCCTAGCAGTAACCGGGGAGCTGTTTTTT.

The J gene is TRBJ2-3, the V gene TRBV18, with D hard to call. Looked up from germline, CDR1 is KGHSH and CDR2 is LQKENI. The CDR3 has 12 amino acids. Trimming cost V 4 bases and J 0 bases, with 2 bases left between them. CDR3 region: CASSQSTDTQYF. The CDR3 coding sequence is TGTGCCAGCTCACAAAGCACAGATACGCAGTATTTT.

The V and J genes are TRBV18 and TRBJ1-5; 8 bases match TRBD1. The V gene end was trimmed by 3 bases and the J gene end by 1 base; junction bases not matched to a gene: 5. Germline CDR1 is KGHSH and CDR2 is LQKENI. This CDR3 contains 16 residues. DNA of the CDR3: TGTGCCAGCTCACCGCAGACAGGGGCCAGCAATCAGCCCCAGCATTTT. Its protein product is CASSPQTGASNQPQHF.

This rearrangement joins TRBV29-1 to TRBJ2-5; D perhaps matches TRBD2 (6 bases). Trimming stripped 3 bases from V and 6 bases from J, with 17 bases between. Looked up from germline, CDR1 is SQVTM and CDR2 is ANQGSEA. The CDR3 covers 14 residues. Written as DNA, the CDR3 is TGCAGCGTTGATTGGTTTAGCGCGGGGAAGACCCAGTACTTC. Its translation is CSVDWFSAGKTQYF. Looking up the rest from reference TRBV29-1 and TRBJ2-5 gives the full variable domain: SAVISQKPSRDICQRGTSLTIQCQVDSQVTMMFWYRQQPGQSLTLIATANQGSEATYESGFVIDKFPISRPNLTFSTLTVSNMSPEDSSIYLCSVDWFSAGKTQYFGPGTRLLVL.

In DNA form, the CDR3 reads TGCGCCAGCTCCCCTGGGACAGGGGGCTTTGGCTACACCTTC. The encoded protein is CASSPGTGGFGYTF. This sequence joins TRBV5-1 and TRBJ1-2; 12 bases are shared with TRBD1. CDR1 SGHRS and CDR2 YFSETQ come from the germline V gene. V lost 7 bases to trimming and J lost 7 bases; unmatched junction nucleotides: 8. There are 14 residues in the CDR3.

V and J are TRBV20-1 and TRBJ2-1; D is unclear. Germline loops: CDR1 DFQATT, CDR2 SNEGSKA (reference sequence). The CDR3 totals 11 residues. V was pared by 4 bases and J by 8 bases, with 9 bases between. This CDR3 reads CSATSRYEQFF. The DNA of the CDR3 is TGCAGTGCTACCTCCCGTTATGAGCAGTTCTTC.

The V gene is TRBV14, the J gene TRBJ2-3; D unclear. This CDR3 has 13 amino acids. Trimming took off 2 bases at V and 3 bases at J, with 6 bases between the two ends. Germline V gives CDR1 SGHDN, CDR2 FVKESK. Written as DNA, the CDR3 is TGTGCCAGCAGCCAATCTCGAACAGATACGCAGTATTTT. Protein: CASSQSRTDTQYF.

The V call is TRBV6-5, the J call TRBJ1-2; D gene uncertain. The CDR3 sequence is 15 residues long. The V end lost 4 bases, the J end lost 5 bases, and 17 bases lay between the germline ends. Germline values: CDR1 MNHEY, CDR2 SVGAGI. CDR3 region: CASSSDSRGSYGYTF. As DNA, the CDR3 is TGTGCCAGCAGTTCCGACTCCCGCGGATCTTATGGCTACACCTTC.

J is TRBJ1-6 and V is TRBV18; TRBD1 aligns across 9 bases. Unmatched junction bases numbered 3, after V lost 2 bases and J lost 10 bases. Germline CDR1 reads KGHSH; CDR2 reads LQKENI. This CDR3 has 14 residues. DNA of the CDR3: TGTGCCAGCTCACCAAAGGGACAGGGATCACCCCTCCACTTT. Translation: CASSPKGQGSPLHF.

Regarding this clone: The identical CDR3 is also encoded by other nucleotide sequences in the sample. The gene calls are TRBV4-3 and TRBJ2-1; D is unclear. In germline, CDR1 is LGHNA, CDR2 YSLEER. The CDR3 loop spans 11 amino acids. Trimming left V 0 bases short and J 10 bases short, with 4 bases between. DNA for the CDR3: TGCGCCAGCAGCCAAGAGGGAGAGCAGTTCTTC. Its translation: CASSQEGEQFF.

The chain links TRBV6-6 to TRBJ2-7, with 8 positions matching TRBD1. The CDR3 sequence is 13 residues long. CDR1 MNHNY and CDR2 SVGAGI come from the germline V gene (reference sequence). V shed 6 bases, J shed 2 bases, and the junction held 3 bases outside the gene matches. Here the CDR3 DNA reads TGTGCCAGCAGCTTACAGGGGGCCTACGAGCAGTACTTC. This codes for CASSLQGAYEQYF.

This clone was found once. The gene calls are TRBV21-1 and TRBJ2-1; TRBD2, the table's D call, was not compared with the DNA. TRBV21-1 is shown as a pseudogene. The CDR3 runs 12 residues. The CDR3 coding sequence is TGTGCCAGCTGTGAGGGGGGGAATGAGCAGTTCTTC. This gives the protein CASCEGGNEQFF.

This chain uses TRBV7-2 with TRBJ1-1; D unclear. The ends were cut back, 5 bases at V and 6 bases at J, with 10 bases in the middle. Germline V gene data show CDR1 as SGHTA and CDR2 as FQGNSA. The CDR3 extends over 12 amino acids. CDR3 nucleotide sequence: TGTGCCAGCAGCCTGTCTAACCCTGAAGCTTTCTTT. Translation gives CASSLSNPEAFF. Based on the CDR3 plus reference TRBV7-2 and TRBJ1-1, the full variable domain is GAGVSQSPSNKVTEKGKDVELRCDPISGHTALYWYRQSLGQGLEFLIYFQGNSAPDKSGLPSDRFSAERTGGSVSTLTIQRTQQEDSAVYLCASSLSNPEAFFGQGTRLTVV.

The chain combines TRBV10-1 with TRBJ2-3; the D gene is possibly TRBD1 (5 bases). Germline V lookup: CDR1 WNHNN, CDR2 SYGVQD (reference sequence). CDR3 length: 15 amino acids. V gave up 4 bases and J gave up 1 base, with 12 bases separating them. The CDR3 bases are TGCGCCAGCAGTGCCACAGGTTGGGGCACAGATACGCAGTATTTT. Its translation: CASSATGWGTDTQYF.

Concerning this clone: Other DNA sequences in the sample encode the same CDR3. The chain links TRBV27 to TRBJ2-5, with unresolved D. The CDR3 is 13 amino acids. From germline, CDR1 is MNHEY and CDR2 SMNVEV (reference sequence). V lost 4 bases and J 4 bases, leaving 10 bases between the germline ends. The CDR3 protein is CASSSGLRETQYF. The CDR3 nucleotides are TGTGCCAGCAGTTCCGGGCTGAGAGAGACCCAGTACTTC.

The rearrangement joins TRBV4-1 to TRBJ1-4; TRBD1 is a possible D gene (6 bases). V dropped 2 bases and J dropped 12 bases, with 19 bases sitting between them. The CDR3 has 15 residues. Per the germline V gene, CDR1 is MGHRA and CDR2 is YSYEKL. Written as DNA, the CDR3 is TGCGCCAGCAGCCAACCGGGTAGGGGGTTAAGGGAACTGTTTTTT. This translates into CASSQPGRGLRELFF.

This rearrangement joins TRBV11-2 to TRBJ1-1; D is possibly TRBD1 (5 bases). Trimming stripped 8 bases from V and 11 bases from J, with 21 bases between. This CDR3 comprises 13 residues. CDR1 is SGHAT and CDR2 is FQNNGV in the germline V gene. The DNA of the CDR3 is TGTGCCAGCTCCCGGGGGGAGGTTGGCTGGGCTTTCTTT. Translation gives CASSRGEVGWAFF.

This clone showed up just a few times. V gene TRBV6-1 combines with J gene TRBJ2-7; 7 bases line up with TRBD1. Germline values: CDR1 MNHNS, CDR2 SASEGT. The trim removed 7 bases at V and 3 bases at J, leaving 6 bases unmatched. The CDR3 extends over 13 amino acids. CDR3 in DNA: TGTGCCAGCAAGACAGGGTCAGACTACGAGCAGTACTTC. Translating gives CASKTGSDYEQYF.

The rearrangement joins TRBV18 to TRBJ2-3, with D tentatively TRBD1 (6 bases). With 1 base removed from V and 0 bases from J, the gap between germline ends came to 17 bases. This CDR3 is 18 amino acids long. Germline assignment: CDR1 KGHSH and CDR2 LQKENI. CDR3 amino acids: CASSPLYEGVSSTDTQYF. The DNA for the CDR3 is TGTGCCAGCTCACCACTGTACGAGGGGGTTTCTAGCACAGATACGCAGTATTTT.

Points on this clone: Different DNA sequences within this sample yield the same CDR3. The V call is TRBV28, the J call TRBJ2-1, with D perhaps assigned TRBD1 or TRBD2 (5 bases each). The CDR3 loop spans 12 amino acids. Trimming left V 7 bases short and J 8 bases short, with 12 bases between. Germline V gives CDR1 MDHEN, CDR2 SYDVKM. CDR3 in DNA: TGTGCCAGCACACCTGGGGGTCATGAGCAGTTCTTC. Protein sequence: CASTPGGHEQFF.